This passage covers 8 T cell receptor beta chains from one sample sequenced in a study of CD8+ T cells in alopecia areata. Sequencing templates came from extracted RNA that was reverse transcribed into cDNA. Libraries were prepared by immunoSEQ multiplex PCR; TCRdb keeps only in-frame clonotypes and omits some of them. Of approximately 190,000 clones in the sample, more than 45% were seen once. Stated treatment: oral pan-JAK inhibitor, 5-10 mg twice daily. Sequencing used CD4+ T cells sorted from blood, obtained at week 24, from a patient treated with tofacitinib. These receptors were obtained from a human donor with alopecia areata.

The V gene is TRBV25-1, the J gene TRBJ2-1, with 12 bases aligning to TRBD2. Unmatched junction bases numbered 4, after V lost 4 bases and J lost 3 bases. From germline, CDR1 is MGHDK and CDR2 SYGVNS. The CDR3 spans 16 residues. CDR3 sequence: CASSGGLAGYYNEQFF. The CDR3 DNA reads as TGTGCCAGCAGTGGGGGACTAGCGGGCTACTACAATGAGCAGTTCTTC.

This rearrangement joins TRBV6-5 to TRBJ1-6; D may be TRBD1 (6 bases). The CDR3 has 13 amino acids. V was shortened by 8 bases and J by 10 bases, with 15 bases between the two germline ends. Germline CDR1 reads MNHEY; CDR2 reads SVGAGI. The CDR3 DNA is TGTGCCAGCCGCAGGGGCAGGGTCTCACCCCTCCACTTT. Protein sequence: CASRRGRVSPLHF.

The rearrangement uses TRBV29-1 and TRBJ1-1; tentatively, D is TRBD1 (5 bases). CDR1 is SQVTM, CDR2 ANQGSEA, per germline. The CDR3 totals 12 residues. With 4 bases removed from V and 6 bases from J, the gap between germline ends came to 12 bases. The DNA of the CDR3 is TGCAGCGTTGTTCCGGGGGGGGCTGAAGCTTTCTTT. It specifies CSVVPGGAEAFF.

The V gene is TRBV6-6, the J gene TRBJ1-4; possibly TRBD1 for D (5 bases). The CDR3 loop spans 12 amino acids. The V gene lost 5 bases and the J gene lost 8 bases, with 9 bases spanning the gap. CDR1 is MNHNY, CDR2 SVGAGI, per germline (reference sequence). CDR3: CASSLRGEKLFF. CDR3 in DNA: TGTGCCAGCAGTCTCCGGGGGGAAAAACTGTTTTTT.

The rearrangement links TRBV7-9 to TRBJ1-5, with D unresolved. CDR3 size: 15 residues. Germline V CDR1 and CDR2: SEHNR, FQNEAQ (reference sequence). The ends were cut back, 3 bases at V and 1 base at J, with 10 bases in the middle. As DNA, the CDR3 is TGTGCCAGCAGCTTGTCCGGAGACAGCAATCAGCCCCAGCATTTT. Its translation is CASSLSGDSNQPQHF.

The chain carries TRBV18 and TRBJ2-2; TRBD2 matches at 11 bases. Germline V gene sequence: CDR1 KGHSH, CDR2 LQKENI. This CDR3 contains 19 residues. Trimming removed 3 bases from V and 0 bases from J; junction bases left unmatched: 9. The CDR3, as DNA: TGTGCCAGCTCACCGCCCCTGGGACTAGCGGCACCGAACACCGGGGAGCTGTTTTTT. Its protein is CASSPPLGLAAPNTGELFF.

The CDR3 DNA sequence: TGCGCCAGCAGCGCGACAGAGCAAGAGACCCAGTACTTC. Protein: CASSATEQETQYF. J is TRBJ2-5 and V is TRBV5-1; weak D call: TRBD1 (5 bases). The CDR3 has 13 residues. Trimming took 4 bases from V and 2 from J, leaving 9 bases between them. In germline, CDR1 is SGHRS, CDR2 YFSETQ.

V gene TRBV15 combines with J gene TRBJ2-6, with D hard to call. Germline CDR1 reads LNHNV; CDR2 reads YYDKDF (reference sequence). The CDR3 extends over 16 amino acids. V shed 1 base and J shed 2 bases, with 9 bases lying between them. CDR3 in amino acids: CATSRVPETGANVLTF. In DNA, the CDR3 is TGTGCCACCAGCAGAGTCCCGGAGACTGGGGCCAACGTCCTGACTTTC.